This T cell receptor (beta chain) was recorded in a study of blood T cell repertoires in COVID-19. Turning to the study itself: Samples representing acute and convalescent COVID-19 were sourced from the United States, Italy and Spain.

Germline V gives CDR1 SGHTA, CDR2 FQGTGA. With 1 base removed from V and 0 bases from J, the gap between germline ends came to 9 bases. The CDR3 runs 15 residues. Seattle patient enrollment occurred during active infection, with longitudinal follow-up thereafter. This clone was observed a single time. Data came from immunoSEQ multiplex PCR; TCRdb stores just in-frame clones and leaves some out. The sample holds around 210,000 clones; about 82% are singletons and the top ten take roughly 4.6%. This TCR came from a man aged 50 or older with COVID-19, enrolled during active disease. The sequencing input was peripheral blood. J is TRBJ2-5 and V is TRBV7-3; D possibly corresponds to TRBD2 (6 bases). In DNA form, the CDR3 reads TGTGCCAGCAGCTTAATCGGACTAAACCAAGAGACCCAGTACTTC. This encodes CASSLIGLNQETQYF.